Listed here are 22 T cell receptor beta chains from one sample, sequenced in a study of blood T cell repertoires in COVID-19. Clones were sequenced by immunoSEQ multiplex PCR, and TCRdb holds only the in-frame ones, with some missing. The data hold more than 90,000 clones, with 85% observed a single time. The specimen was peripheral blood. These receptors were taken from a woman aged 70 to 79 with active or convalescent COVID-19.

This clone was counted only a few times. This chain connects TRBV5-1 to TRBJ1-2; 7 nucleotides agree with TRBD1. V shed 0 bases and J 4 bases; nucleotides not matched to a gene: 6. This CDR3 is built from 15 residues. Germline V gene sequence: CDR1 SGHRS, CDR2 YFSETQ. The DNA of the CDR3 is TGCGCCAGCAGCTTGGAAGGGGGCGATGTCTATGGCTACACCTTC. Translated, it gives CASSLEGGDVYGYTF.

V usage is TRBV2 and J usage is TRBJ1-2, with D possibly TRBD1 on 5 matching bases. V was shortened by 7 bases and J by 7 bases, with 13 bases between the two germline ends. The CDR3 covers 12 residues. Per the germline V gene, CDR1 is SNHLY and CDR2 is FYNNEI. The CDR3 region is CASNYITGGYTF. In nucleotides, the CDR3 is TGTGCCAGCAACTATATAACAGGTGGCTACACCTTC.

CDR3 region: CASSVEVQGGLETQYF. As DNA, the CDR3 is TGTGCCAGCAGCGTAGAGGTACAGGGAGGGTTGGAGACCCAGTACTTC. This chain uses TRBV9 with TRBJ2-5; perhaps TRBD2 as D (7 bases). The germline V and J ends were trimmed by 0 bases and 5 bases, with 17 bases remaining between them. Germline V lookup: CDR1 SGDLS, CDR2 YYNGEE. The CDR3 totals 16 residues.

Only a few counts were recorded for this clone. The CDR3 region is CATSRTSGSHEQFF. In DNA form, the CDR3 reads TGTGCCACCAGCAGGACTAGCGGGAGTCATGAGCAGTTCTTC. The rearrangement joins TRBV24-1 to TRBJ2-1, with 13 positions matching TRBD2. The CDR3 has 14 amino acids. The V gene's germline CDR1 is KGHDR and CDR2 SFDVKD. J gave up 8 bases and V 7 bases, and 4 bases lay outside the gene matches.

The chain has TRBV20-1 and TRBJ1-6; the D gene is possibly TRBD1 (6 bases). Between the trimmed V and J ends, which lost 6 bases and 10 bases, there was a span of 10 bases. CDR1 and CDR2 (germline): DFQATT, SNEGSKA (reference sequence). The CDR3 has 11 residues. Written as DNA, the CDR3 is TGCAGTGCCCGCACAGGGTCACCCCTCCACTTT. Its translation is CSARTGSPLHF.

This clone was detected a few times. J is TRBJ1-1 and V is TRBV28; maybe TRBD1 (6 bases). The V gene lost 3 bases and the J gene lost 1 base, with 6 bases spanning the gap. The CDR3 runs 13 residues. Germline loops: CDR1 MDHEN, CDR2 SYDVKM. CDR3 nucleotide sequence: TGTGCCAGCAGTTTGGGACAGAACACTGAAGCTTTCTTT. This sequence encodes CASSLGQNTEAFF. Variable domain in full (rest from reference TRBV28 and TRBJ1-1): DVKVTQSSRYLVKRTGEKVFLECVQDMDHENMFWYRQDPGLGLRLIYFSYDVKMKEKGDIPEGYSVSREKKERFSLILESASTNQTSMYLCASSLGQNTEAFFGQGTRLTVV.

The CDR3 DNA follows: TGTGCCAGCAGAGGATCTGGGACAGCCACGGTGCAGTACTTC. This encodes CASRGSGTATVQYF. The chain combines TRBV27 with TRBJ2-7; 7 bases align to TRBD1. This CDR3 comprises 14 residues. Trimming removed 6 bases from V and 9 bases from J; junction bases left unmatched: 14. Germline CDR1 is MNHEY and CDR2 is SMNVEV (reference sequence).

The J gene is TRBJ1-1, the V gene TRBV2; TRBD1 might be the D (5 bases). This CDR3 is 13 amino acids long. V was cut by 10 bases and J by 0 bases, with 12 bases left in between. CDR1 is SNHLY and CDR2 is FYNNEI in the germline V gene. Written as DNA, the CDR3 is TGTGCCATTAGGGGCAGAGTGAACACTGAAGCTTTCTTT. Translated, it gives CAIRGRVNTEAFF.

A remark on this clone: The same CDR3 is also encoded by other DNA sequences in this sample. The rearrangement links TRBV6-5 to TRBJ2-7; perhaps TRBD2 as D (6 bases). This CDR3 contains 12 residues. V gave up 0 bases and J gave up 6 bases, with 6 bases separating them. CDR1 and CDR2 from the germline V gene are MNHEY and SVGAGI. In DNA form, the CDR3 reads TGTGCCAGCAGTTACTCGGGGGGCGAGCAGTACTTC. This gives the protein CASSYSGGEQYF.

The rearrangement links TRBV4-3 to TRBJ1-5, with D perhaps TRBD1 (6 bases). V was cut by 0 bases and J by 10 bases, with 13 bases left in between. Germline values: CDR1 LGHNA, CDR2 YSLEER. The CDR3 covers 14 residues. CDR3 protein: CASSQEDGGDPQHF. In DNA form, the CDR3 reads TGCGCCAGCAGCCAAGAAGATGGGGGCGATCCCCAGCATTTT.

V gene TRBV15 combines with J gene TRBJ2-3; tentative D call: TRBD1 (5 bases). Trimming left V 2 bases short and J 0 bases short, with 12 bases between. This CDR3 is 16 amino acids long. Germline-derived CDR1 and CDR2 are LNHNV and YYDKDF (reference sequence). The CDR3 loop reads CATSRPRQTSTDTQYF. CDR3 DNA sequence: TGTGCCACCAGCAGACCCCGACAGACCAGCACAGATACGCAGTATTTT.

The gene calls are TRBV24-1 and TRBJ2-3; 9 nucleotides line up with TRBD1. CDR1 and CDR2 (germline): KGHDR, SFDVKD. CDR3 size: 18 residues. Germline trimming cut 4 bases from V and 0 bases from J; bases unmatched to any gene: 10. The CDR3: CATSDTRPDRGSTDTQYF. CDR3 nucleotide sequence: TGTGCCACCAGTGACACCCGGCCGGACAGGGGAAGCACAGATACGCAGTATTTT.

This clone was observed once. The chain recombines TRBV10-3 with TRBJ2-3, with 10 nucleotides matching TRBD2. Germline-derived CDR1 and CDR2 are ENHRY and SYGVKD. The CDR3 runs 14 residues. V lost 5 bases, J lost 3 bases, and 2 bases stayed unmatched. The CDR3 DNA reads TGTGCCATCAGTCCTAGCGGGGGAACAGATACGCAGTATTTT. Translating it yields CAISPSGGTDTQYF.

The genes are TRBV7-9 and TRBJ2-5, with 8 nucleotides matching TRBD1. The germline V gene encodes CDR1 SEHNR and CDR2 FQNEAQ (reference sequence). V lost 5 bases and J lost 4; bases outside the gene matches: 6. The CDR3 contains 14 residues. The CDR3 nucleotides read TGTGCCAGCAGCACAGGACAGGGACGAGAGACCCAGTACTTC. Protein product: CASSTGQGRETQYF.

This sequence joins TRBV5-1 and TRBJ2-7; 8 bases align to TRBD1. This CDR3 has 19 residues. The junction had 22 bases not matched to a gene; V was cut back by 5 bases and J by 3 bases. Germline V gene data show CDR1 as SGHRS and CDR2 as YFSETQ. In nucleotides, the CDR3 is TGCGCCAGCAGGTTGTCGGTCGACCCCGGACAGGGAGCGGGCTACGAGCAGTACTTC. Translation: CASRLSVDPGQGAGYEQYF.

V usage is TRBV28 and J usage is TRBJ1-1; tentative D call: TRBD1 (5 bases). Germline lookup yields CDR1 MDHEN and CDR2 SYDVKM. V shed 5 bases and J shed 1 base, with 14 bases lying between them. CDR3 size: 15 residues. In DNA, the CDR3 is TGTGCCAGCAGTCGGGCTGGGGCGCCGAACACTGAAGCTTTCTTT. Its translation: CASSRAGAPNTEAFF.

In its sample, this clone was seen once. This sequence joins TRBV28 and TRBJ1-6, with 9 bases lining up with TRBD1. The CDR3 is made up of 16 amino acids. Germline V lookup: CDR1 MDHEN, CDR2 SYDVKM. Trimming took 6 bases from V and 5 from J; bases not matched to a gene: 8. In DNA form, the CDR3 reads TGTGCCAGCAGAACCCCCGGGACAGGGAATAATTCACCCCTCCACTTT. Protein: CASRTPGTGNNSPLHF.

The chain links TRBV6-5 to TRBJ2-2; 7 bases are shared with TRBD1. The trim removed 6 bases at V and 0 bases at J, leaving 1 base unmatched. Germline loops: CDR1 MNHEY, CDR2 SVGAGI. The CDR3 loop spans 14 amino acids. CDR3: CASRGQTNTGELFF. The DNA for the CDR3 is TGTGCCAGCAGGGGACAGACGAACACCGGGGAGCTGTTTTTT.

A single count supports this clone. V gene TRBV13 combines with J gene TRBJ2-3; possibly TRBD1 for D (5 bases). CDR3 length: 15 residues. Germline V gene sequence: CDR1 PRHDT, CDR2 FYEKMQ (reference sequence). Trimming shortened V by 5 bases and J by 1 base, and 13 bases separated the two germline ends. The CDR3 region is CASSPQGFGTDTQYF. The DNA for the CDR3 is TGTGCCAGCAGCCCCCAGGGTTTCGGCACAGATACGCAGTATTTT.

The gene calls are TRBV10-3 and TRBJ2-5; the D is unclear. The CDR3 has 11 residues. Per germline, CDR1 ENHRY and CDR2 SYGVKD. The V end was cut by 3 bases, the J end by 5 bases, with 4 bases between. In DNA, the CDR3 is TGTGCCATCAGTGACCGTGAGACCCAGTACTTC. Translation gives CAISDRETQYF.

The chain uses TRBV11-1 and TRBJ2-1; TRBD2 matches at 8 bases. Germline-derived CDR1 and CDR2 are SGHAT and FQDESV (reference sequence). With V trimmed by 7 bases and J by 0 bases, 5 bases remained unmatched. This CDR3 contains 15 residues. CDR3 in amino acids: CASTPLAGSYNEQFF. For the CDR3, the DNA is TGTGCCAGCACCCCCCTAGCGGGCTCCTACAATGAGCAGTTCTTC.

The CDR3: CASSLTSRAAGYTF. CDR3 nucleotides: TGTGCCAGCAGCTTAACGTCCAGGGCGGCTGGCTACACCTTC. This chain links TRBV7-3 with TRBJ1-2, with a tentative D call TRBD1 (5 bases). V dropped 0 bases and J dropped 7 bases, with 12 bases sitting between them. The germline V gene encodes CDR1 SGHTA and CDR2 FQGTGA. The CDR3 contains 14 residues.